This T cell receptor (beta chain) was identified in a study of CD8+CD57+ T cells in acquired aplastic anemia. This clonotype has just a few counts. The TCR beta profiling, which covered VDJ combination and CDR3 sequence, was carried out using genomic DNA as the template. TCRdb re-called the reads through MiXCR, storing one row per CDR3 protein. The data show around 150,000 distinct CDR3 sequences, roughly 45% seen once. This sequence was found in a human donor in good health. Material for sequencing was sorted CD4+, CD8+, or CD8+CD57+ T cells (not recorded which) from PBMCs.

CDR3 bases: TGTGCCAGCAGTTTAGAAGGACCCGCCGCCGGGAGCTATGGCTACACCTTC. It encodes CASSLEGPAAGSYGYTF. The chain has TRBV12-3 or TRBV12-4 and TRBJ1-2; D not certain. The CDR3 has 17 residues. Trimming took 1 base from V and 4 from J, leaving 19 bases between them.